This T cell receptor (beta chain) was observed in a study of cytomegalovirus exposure and HLA in healthy donors (dated by TCRdb to about 2017). Some background on the complete study: An earlier analysis of about 530 of the donors reported about 260 Gb of sequence data and 117 million unique TCR beta sequences obtained from approximately 180 million T cells. An early release covering roughly 580 HLA-typed donors comprised around 300 gigabases of sequencing data and roughly 86 million unique TCR sequences. Among the roughly 400 genotyped donors, 75% to 90% belonged to the genetic ancestry cluster associated with self-reported Caucasian donors. The study aimed to test whether signatures of past pathogen exposure could be identified by cataloging public T cell receptors. Using immunosequencing, the study profiled T cell repertoires from about 650 subjects and related those repertoires to cytomegalovirus serostatus. Along with the 666-subject first cohort, a separate validation cohort of over a hundred different subjects was used. To predict cytomegalovirus infection status, the study brought together high-throughput TCR immunosequencing, statistical association of individual TCRs with disease status, and machine learning. In a later analysis, previously published TCR beta repertoires from 600 to 850 donors were re-analyzed and high-resolution HLA genotyping was added so that TCR occurrence patterns could be studied. In the later analysis, no new phenotypic data were used to find candidate immune exposures; instead, reliance was placed on TCR beta sequences and their occurrence across donors. In an earlier analysis of a few hundred of the donors, high-throughput TCR beta sequencing was used to judge whether each TCR beta V gene segment behaved as functional or pseudogenic. Donor age, sex, ethnicity and CMV serostatus were compiled together with the repertoire data. A later genetic analysis used genome-wide SNP genotypes for 398 of the 666 donors, treating that subset as a discovery cohort. All discovery cohort repertoires had been generated using a single sequencing platform. Class I and class II HLA loci were covered by the typing at four-digit resolution. The number of typed donors differed by locus: roughly 620-640 for A, B, C, DRB1 and DQB1; 500 to 550 for DQA1; fewer than 610 for DPA1; and around 470 for DPB1. Because of strong linkage in the cohort, roughly five DR-DQ haplotypes were treated as single units for association and clustering. Among 300 to 500 genotyped donors of the cohort, an average of roughly 230,000 unique TCR beta nucleotide sequences was sequenced per donor, of which 15% to 20% were non-productive.

General study outcomes and caveats: Cytomegalovirus status was reported to be diagnosed by the classifier with high specificity and sensitivity in both the original and validation cohorts. Linkage disequilibrium might explain the correlated functional status among segregating V segments, but an unknown experimental factor could not be excluded. Strong co-occurrence of HLA alleles, especially DR and DQ, made assigning TCR associations to individual alleles difficult. Three of the identified cytomegalovirus-associated TCR beta chains were confirmed in vitro to be specific for cytomegalovirus antigens. A further reported finding was that TCR beta sequences accurately predicted the HLA-A and HLA-B alleles for most subjects in the first cohort. A later analysis found that TCR association rates varied across HLA loci, with DRB1 alleles showing the most associated TCRs and HLA-C alleles the fewest. A later genetic analysis reported fewer N-insertions in productive TCRs among donors in an Asian-associated ancestry cluster than the roughly 700-donor mean. V-gene and J-gene trimming of TCR beta chains was associated with a missense DCLRE1C variant in a later genetic analysis, and the association was replicated in an independent cohort. The authors suggested that the approach could potentially be extended to other disease states and immunological phenotypes. A total of some 180 TCR beta chains were listed by the study as associated with cytomegalovirus. Most CMV-associated TCR beta chains appeared to be HLA-restricted in a later analysis, and the HLA associations seemed to be driven largely by CMV exposure. Because counts were too low, 15 to 20 rarely observed V segments, including chromosome 9 orphons, were excluded from the earlier analysis of several hundred of the donors. In a later analysis, HLA-associated TCR beta chains showed more clonal expansion and lower generation probabilities than non-associated chains that were equally common. Several of the top co-occurrence clusters appeared to be linked to parvovirus B19, influenza, CMV and Epstein-Barr virus, according to a later analysis. In an earlier analysis of approximately 590 of the donors, most TCR beta V segments appeared in productive rearrangements about 87% or about 30% of the time, broadly matching IMGT annotations. A cluster of highly shared sequence variants was judged likely to represent a technical artifact of the sequencing pipeline. Because HLA typing was missing for some donors at each locus, association tests included only the typed subset. Roughly uniform sequencing depth across donors was assumed in presence/absence analyses, although this assumption may not hold. While some public TCRs were present in many individuals, most TCR sequences turned up only very rarely across donors. In a later analysis, some 17,000 TCR beta sequences were associated with specific HLA alleles at a false discovery rate of 0.05. CMV serostatus was the only immune exposure information available for the cohort. Only TCR beta chains were sequenced in this cohort, and the absence of alpha or paired-chain data limited detectable features.

A note on this clone: The antigen it binds to is not known. Base qualities are not at hand, and no much larger clone is one base apart.

Library method: the immunoSEQ multiplex PCR assay. For the multiplex PCR, a mixture combining 60 forward primers for TCR Vbeta segments and 13 reverse primers for TCR Jbeta segments was used. The CDR3 region of rearranged TCR beta genes was amplified from genomic DNA by a multiplex PCR assay. The Illumina HiSeq System was used to sequence the amplified TCR beta libraries as 87-base-pair reads. Under the source paper's analysis protocol: A later analysis counted about 76 million unique TCR beta chains across the 650 to 700 repertoires, and 9.5 million to 11 million of these chains were shared by at least two donors. Raw reads were error-corrected and collapsed into unique sequences with a nearest-neighbor algorithm that merged closely related sequences to remove PCR and sequencing errors. V, D and J gene segments were assigned by aligning CDR3 sequences to IMGT reference sequences. Each retained sequence needed at least a six-nucleotide match to both a V gene segment and a J gene segment. Rearrangements were classified as productive when the CDR3 lacked stop codons and remained in frame with V and J, and all other rearrangements were classified as non-productive. Following IMGT convention, CDR3 was defined as the stretch from the second conserved V-encoded cysteine to the conserved J-encoded phenylalanine. The earlier analysis of some 600 of the donors excluded sequences that lacked an unambiguous match to a single V gene segment. An earlier analysis of a few hundred of the donors called V segments functional above 56.7% productive rearrangements and segregating when the between-donor standard deviation exceeded 5%. To diagnose cytomegalovirus status from the catalog of TCR beta chain sequences, a statistical classification framework was built. A later analysis assigned V and J genes by comparing TCR nucleotide sequences with IMGT/GENE-DB human TR gene sequences. A later analysis assigned CDR3 sequences and most-parsimonious VDJ recombination scenarios with the TCRdist pipeline. In a later analysis, every TCR beta chain was defined by the combination of its CDR3 amino acid sequence and its V-gene family, and reads without a unique V-gene family were dropped. To address suspected cross-contamination and a sequencing artifact, a later analysis removed a few hundred highly shared, low-generation-probability nucleotide sequences. In a later analysis, a clonal expansion index was calculated for each public chain from normalized within-repertoire ranks of inferred template counts. A later analysis computed generation probabilities with a VDJ recombination model fitted to out-of-frame rearrangements, and checked the results against IGoR. A later analysis scored TCR-TCR, TCR-HLA and TCR-CMV co-occurrence with hypergeometric tests, applying a repertoire-size bias correction to TCR pairs. To estimate false discovery rates, a later analysis permuted the HLA or CMV assignments 20 times. In a later analysis, co-occurring TCRs were grouped using DBSCAN, with TCRdist sequence similarity added in when clustering inside HLA-allele-positive subsets. Repertoires with fewer than 30,000 or more than 120,000 public chains were left out of co-occurrence clustering, as were about 5 repertoires with anomalous nucleotide sharing. The clones in this table, taken by TCRdb from immuneACCESS, are in-frame only. Not every clone is retained; where verified, under half of the shortfall comes from an unresolved V gene, and the cause of the rest is unknown. V, J and clone size derive from that table, while D and trimming were established from the DNA sequence. The sample records about 160,000 clones, 80% to 85% of which are singletons. Roughly 8% of the sample is in the top ten clones.

The cohort consisted of 666 healthy bone marrow donors. At the time of sampling, every cohort member was nominally healthy, though immune exposures that went unrecorded were likely present. The donor tested CMV seropositive and was one of the 289 seropositive cohort members. A peripheral blood sample was provided by each donor, and peripheral blood mononuclear cells were used for TCR beta sequencing. The Qiagen DNeasy Blood Extraction Kit was used to extract genomic DNA from the blood cell samples. The source is a male donor in good health and CMV-seropositive. The sample was PBMCs.

The nucleotide sequence reads as follows: TGTGCCAGCAGTTACTTCGAGGGAGGCACCGGGGAGCTGTTTTTT. Its translation reads: CASSYFEGGTGELFF. The receptor chain draws on TRBV6-6 and TRBJ2-2; TRBD2 is a weak D gene call, 6 bases matching. Relative to germline, V is 1 base shorter and J is 4 bases shorter, with 10 bases between their ends. The CDR3, from cysteine to phenylalanine, totals 15 residues. Of the read, only the CDR3 DNA is kept; its 45 bases are in frame from base 1. From the germline V gene (reference sequence), CDR1 is MNHNY and CDR2 is SVGAGI.